The next 2 T cell receptor beta chains were all read from a single sample in a study of ipilimumab plus nivolumab after autologous stem cell transplantation. Here immunoSEQ multiplex PCR was the method, and the copy in TCRdb shows in-frame clones only, minus some. The sample has 37,000 or so clones, roughly 92% seen once. Sequences were derived from PBMCs, sampled in a trial of ipilimumab plus nivolumab as post-transplant consolidation. The receptors originated from a male donor with multiple myeloma.

V usage is TRBV6-5 and J usage is TRBJ2-1, with TRBD1 as a possible D gene (6 bases). The ends were cut back, 8 bases at V and 2 bases at J, with 10 bases in the middle. Germline-derived CDR1 and CDR2 are MNHEY and SVGAGI. CDR3 length equals 13 residues. The CDR3 DNA reads TGTGCCAGCGGGACACTCGCCTACAATGAGCAGTTCTTC. Protein sequence: CASGTLAYNEQFF.

The V gene is TRBV19, the J gene TRBJ1-3, with D unclear. Trimming removed 5 bases from V and 3 bases from J, with 11 bases in between. The CDR3 runs to 14 residues. Germline CDR1 and CDR2: LNHDA and SQIVND (reference sequence). DNA for the CDR3: TGTGCCAGTAGTGTGGGCTTTAATGGAAACACCATATATTTT. Translation: CASSVGFNGNTIYF.